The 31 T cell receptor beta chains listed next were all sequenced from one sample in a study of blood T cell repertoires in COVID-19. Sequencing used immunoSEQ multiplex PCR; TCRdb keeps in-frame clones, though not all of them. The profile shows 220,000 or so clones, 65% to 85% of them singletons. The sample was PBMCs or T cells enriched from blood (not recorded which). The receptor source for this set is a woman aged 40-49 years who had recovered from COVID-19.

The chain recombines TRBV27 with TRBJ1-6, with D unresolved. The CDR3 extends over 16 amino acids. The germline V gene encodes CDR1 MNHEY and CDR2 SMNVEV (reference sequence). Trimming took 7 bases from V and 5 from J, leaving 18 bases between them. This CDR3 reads CASKSRGGSNNSPLHF. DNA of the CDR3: TGTGCCAGCAAGTCCCGGGGAGGGAGTAATAATTCACCCCTCCACTTT.

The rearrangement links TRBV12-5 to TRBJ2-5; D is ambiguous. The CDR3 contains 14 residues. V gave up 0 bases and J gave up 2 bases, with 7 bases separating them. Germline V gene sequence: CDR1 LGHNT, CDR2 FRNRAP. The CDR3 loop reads CASGLVFGQETQYF. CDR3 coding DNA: TGTGCTAGTGGTTTGGTATTCGGGCAAGAGACCCAGTACTTC.

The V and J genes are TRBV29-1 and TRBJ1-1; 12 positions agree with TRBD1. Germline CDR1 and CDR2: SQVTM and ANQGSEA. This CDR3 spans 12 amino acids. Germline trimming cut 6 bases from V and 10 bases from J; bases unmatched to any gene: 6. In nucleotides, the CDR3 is TGCAGCGTCCCGGGACAGGGGGCATTAGCTTTCTTT. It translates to CSVPGQGALAFF. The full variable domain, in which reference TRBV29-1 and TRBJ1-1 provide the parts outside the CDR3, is SAVISQKPSRDICQRGTSLTIQCQVDSQVTMMFWYRQQPGQSLTLIATANQGSEATYESGFVIDKFPISRPNLTFSTLTVSNMSPEDSSIYLCSVPGQGALAFFGQGTRLTVV.

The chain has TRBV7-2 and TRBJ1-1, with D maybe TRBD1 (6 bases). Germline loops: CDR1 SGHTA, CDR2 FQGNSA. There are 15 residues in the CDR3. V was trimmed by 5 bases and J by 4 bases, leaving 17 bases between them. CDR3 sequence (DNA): TGTGCCAGCAGCCCCCGGAGAGGGGGTGCCACTGAAGCTTTCTTT. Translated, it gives CASSPRRGGATEAFF.

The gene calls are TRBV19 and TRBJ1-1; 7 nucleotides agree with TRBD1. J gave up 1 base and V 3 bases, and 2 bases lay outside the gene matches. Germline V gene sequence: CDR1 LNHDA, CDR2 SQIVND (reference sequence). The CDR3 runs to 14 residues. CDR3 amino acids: CASSMGQRNTEAFF. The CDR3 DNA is TGTGCCAGTAGTATGGGACAGAGGAACACTGAAGCTTTCTTT.

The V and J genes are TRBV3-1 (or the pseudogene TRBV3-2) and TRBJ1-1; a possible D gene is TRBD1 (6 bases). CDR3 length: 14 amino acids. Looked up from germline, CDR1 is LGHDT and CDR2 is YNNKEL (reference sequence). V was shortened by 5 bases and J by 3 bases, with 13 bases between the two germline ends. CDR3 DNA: TGTGCCAGCAGCACCCAGGGGATCCACACTGAAGCTTTCTTT. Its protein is CASSTQGIHTEAFF.

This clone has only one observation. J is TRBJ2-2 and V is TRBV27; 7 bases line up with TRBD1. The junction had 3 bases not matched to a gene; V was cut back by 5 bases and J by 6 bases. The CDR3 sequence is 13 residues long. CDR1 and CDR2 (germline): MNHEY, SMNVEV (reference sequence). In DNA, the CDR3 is TGTGCCAGCAGTCCTGGGACAGCCGGGGAGCTGTTTTTT. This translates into CASSPGTAGELFF.

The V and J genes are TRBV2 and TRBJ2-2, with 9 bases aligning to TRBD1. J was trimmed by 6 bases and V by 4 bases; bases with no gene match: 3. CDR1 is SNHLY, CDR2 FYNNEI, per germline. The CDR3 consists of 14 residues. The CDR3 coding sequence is TGTGCCAGCAGTGCCGGGACAGGGCCCGGGGAGCTGTTTTTT. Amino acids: CASSAGTGPGELFF.

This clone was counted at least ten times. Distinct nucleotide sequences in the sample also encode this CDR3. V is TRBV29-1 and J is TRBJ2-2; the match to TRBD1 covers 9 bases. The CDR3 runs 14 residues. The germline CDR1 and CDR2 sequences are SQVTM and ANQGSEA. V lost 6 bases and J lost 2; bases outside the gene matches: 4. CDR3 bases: TGCAGCGTCCAGGGACAGGGTAACACCGGGGAGCTGTTTTTT. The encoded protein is CSVQGQGNTGELFF.

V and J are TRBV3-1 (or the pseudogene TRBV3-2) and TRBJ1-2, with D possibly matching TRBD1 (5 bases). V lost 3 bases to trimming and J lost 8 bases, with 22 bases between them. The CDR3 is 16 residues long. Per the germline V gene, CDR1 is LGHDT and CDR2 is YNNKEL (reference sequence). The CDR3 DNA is TGTGCCAGCAGCCACTTGGGCGGATTGGGGCTGAGAGGCTACACCTTC. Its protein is CASSHLGGLGLRGYTF.

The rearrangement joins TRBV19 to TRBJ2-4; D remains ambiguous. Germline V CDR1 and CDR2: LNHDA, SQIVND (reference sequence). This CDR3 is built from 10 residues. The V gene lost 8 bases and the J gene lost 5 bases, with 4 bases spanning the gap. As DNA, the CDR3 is TGTGCCAGTGGCCAAAACATTCAGTACTTC. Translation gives CASGQNIQYF.

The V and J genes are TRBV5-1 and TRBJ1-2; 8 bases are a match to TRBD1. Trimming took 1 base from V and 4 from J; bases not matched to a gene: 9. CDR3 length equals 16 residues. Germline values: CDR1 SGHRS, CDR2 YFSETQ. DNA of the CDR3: TGCGCCAGCAGCTTGTGGACAGGGCCATCACCCTATGGCTACACCTTC. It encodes CASSLWTGPSPYGYTF.

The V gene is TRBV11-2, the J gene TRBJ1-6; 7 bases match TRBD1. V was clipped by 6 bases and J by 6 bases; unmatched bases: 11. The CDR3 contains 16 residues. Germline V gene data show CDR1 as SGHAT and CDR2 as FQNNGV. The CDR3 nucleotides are TGTGCCAGCAGAGAACTCCGGGACAGTCTTAATTCACCCCTCCACTTT. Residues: CASRELRDSLNSPLHF. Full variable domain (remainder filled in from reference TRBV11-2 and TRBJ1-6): EAGVAQSPRYKIIEKRQSVAFWCNPISGHATLYWYQQILGQGPKLLIQFQNNGVVDDSQLPKDRFSAERLKGVDSTLKIQPAKLEDSAVYLCASRELRDSLNSPLHFGNGTRLTVT.

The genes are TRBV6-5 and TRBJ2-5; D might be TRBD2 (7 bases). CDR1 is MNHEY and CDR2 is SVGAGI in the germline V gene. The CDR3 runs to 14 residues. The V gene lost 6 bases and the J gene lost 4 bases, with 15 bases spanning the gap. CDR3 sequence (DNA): TGTGCCAGCAGCGGGGGGCAGGTTCGAGAGACCCAGTACTTC. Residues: CASSGGQVRETQYF.

The DNA of the CDR3 is TGTGCCACCAGTGACCTGGCCTCCGGGACAGTCTACTCCTACGAGCAGTACGTC. It specifies CATSDLASGTVYSYEQYV. The gene calls are TRBV24-1 and TRBJ2-7; 7 positions agree with TRBD1. The CDR3 consists of 18 residues. From germline, CDR1 is KGHDR and CDR2 SFDVKD. Losses at the gene ends were 4 bases for V and 0 bases for J; bases not matched to a gene: 14.

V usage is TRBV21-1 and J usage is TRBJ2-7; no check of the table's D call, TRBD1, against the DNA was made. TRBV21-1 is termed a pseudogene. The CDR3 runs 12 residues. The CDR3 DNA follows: TGTGCCAGCAGGACGCAGGTTTACGAGCAGTACGTC. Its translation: CASRTQVYEQYV.

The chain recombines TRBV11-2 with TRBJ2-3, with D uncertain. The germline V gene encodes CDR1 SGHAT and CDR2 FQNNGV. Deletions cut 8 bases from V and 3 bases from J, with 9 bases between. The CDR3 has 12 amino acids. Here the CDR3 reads CASALGTDTQYF. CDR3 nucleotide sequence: TGTGCCAGCGCCCTCGGTACAGATACGCAGTATTTT.

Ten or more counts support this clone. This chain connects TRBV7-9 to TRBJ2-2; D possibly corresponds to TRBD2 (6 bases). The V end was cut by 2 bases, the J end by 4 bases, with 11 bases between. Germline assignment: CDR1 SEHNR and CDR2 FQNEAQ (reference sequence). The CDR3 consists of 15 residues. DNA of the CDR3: TGTGCCAGCAGCTTAAGCGGGCCATCCACCGGGGAGCTGTTTTTT. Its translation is CASSLSGPSTGELFF.

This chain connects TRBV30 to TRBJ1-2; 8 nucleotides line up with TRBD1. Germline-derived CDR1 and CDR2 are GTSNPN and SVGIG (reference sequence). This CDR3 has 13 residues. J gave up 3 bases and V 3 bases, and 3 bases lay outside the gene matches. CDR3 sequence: CAWSLQGDYGYTF. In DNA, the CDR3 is TGTGCCTGGAGCCTACAGGGGGACTATGGCTACACCTTC.

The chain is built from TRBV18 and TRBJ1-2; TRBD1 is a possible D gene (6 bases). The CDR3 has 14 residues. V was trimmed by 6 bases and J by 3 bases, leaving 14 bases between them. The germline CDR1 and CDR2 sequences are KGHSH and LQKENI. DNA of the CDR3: TGTGCCAGCTCCCTCGGGGGGGCAGACTATGGCTACACCTTC. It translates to CASSLGGADYGYTF.

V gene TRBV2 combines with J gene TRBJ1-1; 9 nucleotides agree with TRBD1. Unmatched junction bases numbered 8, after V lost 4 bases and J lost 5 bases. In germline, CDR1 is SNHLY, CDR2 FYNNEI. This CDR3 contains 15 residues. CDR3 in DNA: TGTGCCAGCAGTGTTCGGACAGGGGATCGTACTGAAGCTTTCTTT. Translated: CASSVRTGDRTEAFF.

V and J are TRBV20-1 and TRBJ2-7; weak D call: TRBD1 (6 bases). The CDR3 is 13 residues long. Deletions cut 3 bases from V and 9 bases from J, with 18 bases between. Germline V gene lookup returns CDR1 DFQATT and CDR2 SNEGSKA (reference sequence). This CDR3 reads CSASGPTGSGQYF. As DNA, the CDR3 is TGCAGTGCTAGTGGCCCAACAGGGAGCGGGCAGTACTTC.

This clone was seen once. The CDR3 coding sequence is TGTGCCAGCAGGAGAACAGGGACTGGAAACACCATATATTTT. Translated, it gives CASRRTGTGNTIYF. The V gene is TRBV6-4, the J gene TRBJ1-3, with D possibly TRBD1 on 6 matching bases. Germline CDR1 is MRHNA and CDR2 is SNTAGT. This CDR3 spans 14 amino acids. V lost 6 bases and J 2 bases, leaving 11 bases between the germline ends.

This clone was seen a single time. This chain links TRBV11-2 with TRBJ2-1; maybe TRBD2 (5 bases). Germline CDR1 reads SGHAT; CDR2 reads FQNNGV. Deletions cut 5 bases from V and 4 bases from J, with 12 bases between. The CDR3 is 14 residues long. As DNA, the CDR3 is TGTGCCAGCAGCCCCGCGGGCACTTACAATGAGCAGTTCTTC. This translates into CASSPAGTYNEQFF.

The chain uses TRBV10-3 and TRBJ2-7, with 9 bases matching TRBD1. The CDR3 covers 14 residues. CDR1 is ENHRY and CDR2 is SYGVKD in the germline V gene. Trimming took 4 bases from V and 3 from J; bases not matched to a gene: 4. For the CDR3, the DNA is TGTGCCATCAGTGCCCGGACAGGGGTCTACGAGCAGTACTTC. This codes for CAISARTGVYEQYF.

In nucleotides, the CDR3 is TGTGCCAGCAGCCCGACTAGCGGGGGACTCTACGAGCAGTACTTC. The encoded protein is CASSPTSGGLYEQYF. The chain is built from TRBV7-8 and TRBJ2-7, with TRBD2 identical over 12 bases. CDR1 is SGHVS, CDR2 FQNEAQ, per germline. Germline trimming cut 5 bases from V and 3 bases from J; bases unmatched to any gene: 5. This CDR3 is built from 15 residues.

CDR3 nucleotides: TGTGCCAGCAGCTTAGGCGGCAGAACTAGCACAGATACGCAGTATTTT. This sequence encodes CASSLGGRTSTDTQYF. This chain joins TRBV7-3 and TRBJ2-3; D is undetermined. Germline-derived CDR1 and CDR2 are SGHTA and FQGTGA. The CDR3 covers 16 residues. V was shortened by 2 bases and J by 0 bases, with 12 bases between the two germline ends.

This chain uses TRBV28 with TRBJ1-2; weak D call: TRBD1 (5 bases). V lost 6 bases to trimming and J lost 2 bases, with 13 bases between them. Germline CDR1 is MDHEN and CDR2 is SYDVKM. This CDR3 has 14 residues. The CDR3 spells CASSSGGENYGYTF. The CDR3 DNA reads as TGTGCCAGCAGCTCCGGGGGGGAAAACTATGGCTACACCTTC.

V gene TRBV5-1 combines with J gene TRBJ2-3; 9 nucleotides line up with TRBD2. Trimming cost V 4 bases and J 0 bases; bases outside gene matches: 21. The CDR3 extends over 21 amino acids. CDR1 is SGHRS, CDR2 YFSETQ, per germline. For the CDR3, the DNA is TGCGCCAGCAGCCTAACCATAAGCTCGACTAGCGGTCGCATTAGCACAGATACGCAGTATTTT. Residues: CASSLTISSTSGRISTDTQYF.

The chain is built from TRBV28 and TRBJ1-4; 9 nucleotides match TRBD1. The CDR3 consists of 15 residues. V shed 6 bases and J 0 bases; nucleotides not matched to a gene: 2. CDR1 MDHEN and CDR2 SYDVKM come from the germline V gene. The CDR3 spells CASRTGGATNEKLFF. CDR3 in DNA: TGTGCCAGCAGGACAGGGGGTGCAACTAATGAAAAACTGTTTTTT.

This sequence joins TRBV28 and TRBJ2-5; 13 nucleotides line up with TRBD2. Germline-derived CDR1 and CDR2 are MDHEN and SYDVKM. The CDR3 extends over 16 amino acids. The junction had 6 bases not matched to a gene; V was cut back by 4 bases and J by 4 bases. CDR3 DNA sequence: TGTGCCAGCAGTTCCCCTCGACTAGCGGGAGGAGAGACCCAGTACTTC. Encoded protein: CASSSPRLAGGETQYF.